This TCR beta chain was documented in a study of cytomegalovirus exposure and HLA in healthy donors. Details on this clone: The target antigen is unknown.

Each donor was healthy, and each was a bone marrow donor. The CDR3 runs to 12 residues. Study-wide points: Sequencing likely generated an artifact that appeared as a cluster of highly shared sequence variants. A later analysis linked a missense DCLRE1C variant to TCR beta V- and J-gene trimming. The study flagged around 160 TCR beta chains as cytomegalovirus-associated.

The PCR had 60 Vbeta and 13 Jbeta primers. Assay: immunoSEQ multiplex PCR; the TCRdb copy retains only in-frame clones and omits some. The sample carries over 150,000 clones, roughly 87% recorded once. The chain is built from TRBV21-1 and TRBJ2-5; no DNA check was done on the table's D call, TRBD1. TRBV21-1 is a listed pseudogene. The sample taken for sequencing was PBMCs. This receptor was obtained from a woman younger than 45 in good health and CMV-seronegative. The CDR3 DNA reads as TGTGCCAGCATGGGGCCGCAAGAGACCCAGTACTTC. Its translation is CASMGPQETQYF.